The T cell receptor beta chain under discussion was sequenced for a study of shared clonotypes between healthy human individuals. Trimming removed 5 bases from V and 2 bases from J; junction bases left unmatched: 5. CDR3 length equals 15 residues. CDR1 and CDR2 from the germline V gene are LGHNA and YSLEER. CD45RO-negative CD8 cells positively selected for CCR7 made up the naive population, which excluded terminally differentiated effector memory CD45RA+ cells. Replicate PCRs run on sorted subsets employed approximately 0.2 ug DNA, roughly 30,000 T cell genomes. Libraries were prepared by immunoSEQ multiplex PCR; TCRdb keeps only in-frame clonotypes and omits some of them. Here the sample spans some 1,900,000 clones, about 95% being singletons.

The chain has TRBV4-3 and TRBJ2-5; 10 nucleotides align to TRBD1. Source material: naive CD8+ T cells sorted from blood. The TCR was taken from a man younger than 35 in good health. The chain's CDR3 is CASSARDRGQETQYF. The CDR3 nucleotides are TGCGCCAGCAGCGCCCGGGACAGGGGTCAAGAGACCCAGTACTTC.